The 2 T cell receptor beta chains presented below share a single source sample, sequenced in a study of beta chain features in type 1 diabetes. Reverse transcribing all isolated RNA meant expressed TCRB transcripts were sequenced. Measured with immunoSEQ multiplex PCR; TCRdb has only the in-frame clones, and not every one. This table has 110,000 or so clones, 40% appearing once. Sequenced input: stem cell memory CD4+ T cells from blood. These TCRs come from a woman younger than 35 in good health.

The chain combines TRBV4-3 with TRBJ2-7; 7 nucleotides align to TRBD1. J gave up 6 bases and V 0 bases, and 11 bases lay outside the gene matches. This CDR3 is built from 16 residues. Looked up from germline, CDR1 is LGHNA and CDR2 is YSLEER. CDR3 in DNA: TGCGCCAGCAGCCAAGAGTCGGAGACAGGGAGCTTCGAGCAGTACTTC. Residues: CASSQESETGSFEQYF.

This chain uses TRBV5-1 with TRBJ2-1; 7 bases are a match to TRBD2. V lost 0 bases and J lost 2; bases outside the gene matches: 5. The CDR3 is 16 amino acids. The germline gives CDR1 SGHRS, CDR2 YFSETQ. CDR3 region: CASSLAVSGTYNEQFF. Written as DNA, the CDR3 is TGCGCCAGCAGCTTGGCCGTAAGCGGGACCTACAATGAGCAGTTCTTC. The whole variable domain, filled in from reference TRBV5-1 and TRBJ2-1, reads KAGVTQTPRYLIKTRGQQVTLSCSPISGHRSVSWYQQTPGQGLQFLFEYFSETQRNKGNFPGRFSGRQFSNSRSEMNVSTLELGDSALYLCASSLAVSGTYNEQFFGPGTRLTVL.